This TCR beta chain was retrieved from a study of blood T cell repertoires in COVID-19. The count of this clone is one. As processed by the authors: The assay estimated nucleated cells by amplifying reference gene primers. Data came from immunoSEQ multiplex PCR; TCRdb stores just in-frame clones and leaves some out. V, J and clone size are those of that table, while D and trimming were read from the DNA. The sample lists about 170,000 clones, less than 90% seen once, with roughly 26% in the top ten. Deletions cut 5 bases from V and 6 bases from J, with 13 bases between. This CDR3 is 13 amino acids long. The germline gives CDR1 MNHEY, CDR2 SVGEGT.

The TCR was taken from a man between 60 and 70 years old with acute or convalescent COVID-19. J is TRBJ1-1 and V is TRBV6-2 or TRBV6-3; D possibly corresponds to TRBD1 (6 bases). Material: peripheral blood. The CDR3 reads CASSLQGQAEAFF. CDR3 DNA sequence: TGTGCCAGCAGTCTACAGGGTCAGGCTGAAGCTTTCTTT.